A selection of T cell receptor beta chains follows, all from one sample in a study of vaccination and CD4 T cells after COVID-19. These receptors are not linked to any known antigen. TCRdb re-called the PCR reads through MiXCR, storing one row per CDR3 protein. The sample shows around 18,000 distinct CDR3 sequences, about 51% of them seen only once. The starting material was CD4+ T cells from blood, cultured in vitro, obtained about 7 months after SARS-CoV-2 vaccination. These receptors all come from a human donor who had recovered from COVID-19. The CDR3 runs from the conserved cysteine through the conserved F or W. Fields, in order: clone size, V gene, D gene, J gene, CDR3 protein, CDR3 DNA. The D gene is left open where the match is weak. The size entry is marked missing in some rows and otherwise reads once, few, many or a size class.

clone_size: .
v_call: TRBV25-1
d_call: .
j_call: TRBJ2-1
cdr3_aa: CASSESISREQFF
cdr3_nt: TGTGCCAGCAGCGAGAGTATAAGCCGGGAGCAGTTCTTC

clone_size: .
v_call: TRBV5-4
d_call: .
j_call: TRBJ1-1
cdr3_aa: CASSSAPNTEAFF
cdr3_nt: TGTGCCAGCAGCTCCGCCCCGAACACTGAAGCTTTCTTT

clone_size: .
v_call: TRBV5-1
d_call: .
j_call: TRBJ2-5
cdr3_aa: CASSRAPGQETQYF
cdr3_nt: TGCGCCAGCAGCCGGGCACCGGGTCAAGAGACCCAGTACTTC

clone_size: .
v_call: TRBV7-3
d_call: .
j_call: TRBJ2-2
cdr3_aa: CASSFQGTGELFF
cdr3_nt: TGTGCCAGCAGCTTCCAGGGCACCGGGGAGCTGTTTTTT

clone_size: .
v_call: TRBV6-1
d_call: TRBD1
j_call: TRBJ2-5
cdr3_aa: CASSRDRGEETQYF
cdr3_nt: TGTGCCAGCAGTCGGGACAGGGGTGAGGAGACCCAGTACTTC

clone_size: few
v_call: TRBV15
d_call: .
j_call: TRBJ1-5
cdr3_aa: CATSTNLVGGIRNQPQHF
cdr3_nt: TGTGCCACCAGTACGAACCTAGTGGGGGGAATACGCAATCAGCCCCAGCATTTT

clone_size: .
v_call: TRBV7-9
d_call: .
j_call: TRBJ1-1
cdr3_aa: CASSFWGGRRTEAFF
cdr3_nt: TGTGCCAGCAGCTTTTGGGGCGGGAGGAGGACTGAAGCTTTCTTT

clone_size: .
v_call: TRBV15
d_call: .
j_call: TRBJ2-7
cdr3_aa: CATSREVRGEYEQYF
cdr3_nt: TGTGCCACCAGCAGAGAGGTTCGCGGGGAGTACGAGCAGTACTTC

clone_size: .
v_call: TRBV6-1
d_call: TRBD1
j_call: TRBJ2-7
cdr3_aa: CASSLYLARDRAYEQYF
cdr3_nt: TGTGCCAGCAGTCTCTACCTCGCCCGGGACAGGGCCTACGAGCAGTACTTC

clone_size: .
v_call: TRBV7-9
d_call: .
j_call: TRBJ2-1
cdr3_aa: CASSLKAGGPNEQFF
cdr3_nt: TGTGCCAGCAGCTTAAAGGCAGGGGGGCCCAATGAGCAGTTCTTC

clone_size: medium-sized
v_call: TRBV10-3
d_call: .
j_call: TRBJ1-5
cdr3_aa: CAISQGLESNQPQHF
cdr3_nt: TGTGCCATCAGTCAGGGATTGGAAAGCAATCAGCCCCAGCATTTT

clone_size: .
v_call: TRBV20-1
d_call: .
j_call: TRBJ2-3
cdr3_aa: CSATGMGWGNTDTQYF
cdr3_nt: TGCAGTGCAACCGGAATGGGGTGGGGCAACACAGATACGCAGTATTTT

clone_size: .
v_call: TRBV7-9
d_call: .
j_call: TRBJ2-7
cdr3_aa: CASSLRENEQYF
cdr3_nt: TGTGCCAGCAGCTTACGGGAGAACGAGCAGTACTTC

clone_size: .
v_call: TRBV18
d_call: TRBD1
j_call: TRBJ2-7
cdr3_aa: CASSPYRGYEQYF
cdr3_nt: TGTGCCAGCTCACCCTACAGGGGATACGAGCAGTACTTC

clone_size: .
v_call: TRBV2
d_call: .
j_call: TRBJ2-5
cdr3_aa: CASSGESDKDGYF
cdr3_nt: TGTGCCAGCAGTGGGGAGAGTGACAAGGATGGGTACTTC